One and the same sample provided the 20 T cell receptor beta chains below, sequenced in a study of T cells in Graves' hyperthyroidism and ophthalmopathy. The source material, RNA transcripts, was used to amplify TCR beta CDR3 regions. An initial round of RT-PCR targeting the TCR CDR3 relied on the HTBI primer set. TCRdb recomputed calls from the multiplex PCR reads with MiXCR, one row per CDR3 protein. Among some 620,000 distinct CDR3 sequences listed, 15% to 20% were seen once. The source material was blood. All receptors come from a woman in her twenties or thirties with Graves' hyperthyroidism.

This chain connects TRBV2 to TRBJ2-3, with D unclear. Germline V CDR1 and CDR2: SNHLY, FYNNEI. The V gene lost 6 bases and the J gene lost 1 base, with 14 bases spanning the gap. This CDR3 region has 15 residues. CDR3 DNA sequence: TGTGCCAGCAGCCGAGTCGAAAGGGGCACAGATACGCAGTATTTT. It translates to CASSRVERGTDTQYF. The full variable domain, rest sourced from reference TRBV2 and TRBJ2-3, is EPEVTQTPSHQVTQMGQEVILRCVPISNHLYFYWYRQILGQKVEFLVSFYNNEISEKSEIFDDQFSVERPDGSNFTLKIRSTKLEDSAMYFCASSRVERGTDTQYFGPGTRLTVL.

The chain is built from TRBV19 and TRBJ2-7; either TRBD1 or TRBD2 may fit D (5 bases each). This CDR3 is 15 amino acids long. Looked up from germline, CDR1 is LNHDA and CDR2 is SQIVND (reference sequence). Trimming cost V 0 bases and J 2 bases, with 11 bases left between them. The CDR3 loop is CASSIDGGRAYEQYF. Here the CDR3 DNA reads TGTGCCAGTAGTATAGATGGGGGTCGGGCCTACGAGCAGTACTTC.

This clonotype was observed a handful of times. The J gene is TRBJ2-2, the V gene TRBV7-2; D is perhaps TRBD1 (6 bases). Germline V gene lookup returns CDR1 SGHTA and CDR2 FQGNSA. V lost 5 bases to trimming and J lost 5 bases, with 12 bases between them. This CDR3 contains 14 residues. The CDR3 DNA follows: TGTGCCAGCAGCCGCTACAGGGATACCGGGGAGCTGTTTTTT. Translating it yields CASSRYRDTGELFF. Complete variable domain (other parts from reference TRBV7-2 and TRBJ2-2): GAGVSQSPSNKVTEKGKDVELRCDPISGHTALYWYRQSLGQGLEFLIYFQGNSAPDKSGLPSDRFSAERTGGSVSTLTIQRTQQEDSAVYLCASSRYRDTGELFFGEGSRLTVL.

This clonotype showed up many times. DNA for the CDR3: TGTGCCAGCAGAGGGACAGGGGGCTCCTACGAGCAGTACTTC. It encodes CASRGTGGSYEQYF. This chain joins TRBV2 and TRBJ2-7; 11 positions agree with TRBD1. Germline CDR1 is SNHLY and CDR2 is FYNNEI. This CDR3 is built from 14 residues. Trimming removed 6 bases from V and 0 bases from J; junction bases left unmatched: 1.

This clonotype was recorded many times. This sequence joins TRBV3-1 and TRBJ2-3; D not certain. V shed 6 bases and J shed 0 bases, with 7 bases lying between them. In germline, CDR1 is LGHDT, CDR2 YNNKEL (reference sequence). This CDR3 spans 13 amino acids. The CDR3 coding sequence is TGTGCCAGCAGTAAGCAGAGCACAGATACGCAGTATTTT. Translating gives CASSKQSTDTQYF.

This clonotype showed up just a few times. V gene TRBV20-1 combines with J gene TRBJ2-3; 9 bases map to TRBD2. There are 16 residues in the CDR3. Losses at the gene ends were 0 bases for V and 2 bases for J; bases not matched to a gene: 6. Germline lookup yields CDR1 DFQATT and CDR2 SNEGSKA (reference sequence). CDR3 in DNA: TGCAGTGCTAGAGATTTTACTAGCGGGTACACAGATACGCAGTATTTT. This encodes CSARDFTSGYTDTQYF.

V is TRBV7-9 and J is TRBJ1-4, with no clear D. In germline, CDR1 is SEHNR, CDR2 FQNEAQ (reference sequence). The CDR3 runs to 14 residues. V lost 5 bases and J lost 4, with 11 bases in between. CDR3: CASSLGPSNEKLFF. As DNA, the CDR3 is TGTGCCAGCAGCCTTGGGCCGAGTAATGAAAAACTGTTTTTT.

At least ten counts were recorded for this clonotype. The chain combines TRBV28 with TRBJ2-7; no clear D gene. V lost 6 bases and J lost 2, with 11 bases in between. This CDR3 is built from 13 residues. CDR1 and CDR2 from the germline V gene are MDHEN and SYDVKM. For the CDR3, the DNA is TGTGCCAGCAGGGGAATAGTAGCCTACGAGCAGTACTTC. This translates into CASRGIVAYEQYF.

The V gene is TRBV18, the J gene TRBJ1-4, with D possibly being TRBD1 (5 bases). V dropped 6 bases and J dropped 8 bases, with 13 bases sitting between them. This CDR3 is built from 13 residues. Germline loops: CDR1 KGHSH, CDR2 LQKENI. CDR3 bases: TGTGCCAGCTCCGGGACCCGTGGAGAAAAACTGTTTTTT. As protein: CASSGTRGEKLFF.

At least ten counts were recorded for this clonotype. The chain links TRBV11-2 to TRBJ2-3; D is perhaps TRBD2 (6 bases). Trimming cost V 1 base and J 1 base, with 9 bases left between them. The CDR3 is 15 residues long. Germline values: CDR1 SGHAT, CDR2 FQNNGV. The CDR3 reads CASSLAGDRTDTQYF. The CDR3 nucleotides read TGTGCCAGCAGCTTAGCGGGGGATCGCACAGATACGCAGTATTTT.

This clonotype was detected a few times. The CDR3 DNA is TGTGCCAGCAGCCTAAGAGGTTACAGTAAAAACATTCAGTACTTC. This codes for CASSLRGYSKNIQYF. The chain links TRBV3-1 to TRBJ2-4; D ambiguous. Trimming shortened V by 4 bases and J by 4 bases, and 14 bases separated the two germline ends. Germline CDR1 and CDR2: LGHDT and YNNKEL (reference sequence). The CDR3 consists of 15 residues. Looking up the rest from reference TRBV3-1 and TRBJ2-4 gives the full variable domain: DTAVSQTPKYLVTQMGNDKSIKCEQNLGHDTMYWYKQDSKKFLKIMFSYNNKELIINETVPNRFSPKSPDKAHLNLHINSLELGDSAVYFCASSLRGYSKNIQYFGAGTRLSVL.

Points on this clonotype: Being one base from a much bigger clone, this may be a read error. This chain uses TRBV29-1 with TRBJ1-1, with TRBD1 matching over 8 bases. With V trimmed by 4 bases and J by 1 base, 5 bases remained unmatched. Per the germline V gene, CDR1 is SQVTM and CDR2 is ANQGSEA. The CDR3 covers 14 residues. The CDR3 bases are TGCAGCGTTGGAGACAGGGGCCGGAACACTGAAGCTTTCTTT. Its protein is CSVGDRGRNTEAFF.

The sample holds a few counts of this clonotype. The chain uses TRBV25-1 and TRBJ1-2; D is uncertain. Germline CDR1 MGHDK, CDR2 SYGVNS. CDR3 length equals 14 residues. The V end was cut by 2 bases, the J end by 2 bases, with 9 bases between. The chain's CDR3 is CASSEGWRNYGYTF. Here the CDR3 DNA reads TGTGCCAGCAGTGAAGGATGGCGAAACTATGGCTACACCTTC.

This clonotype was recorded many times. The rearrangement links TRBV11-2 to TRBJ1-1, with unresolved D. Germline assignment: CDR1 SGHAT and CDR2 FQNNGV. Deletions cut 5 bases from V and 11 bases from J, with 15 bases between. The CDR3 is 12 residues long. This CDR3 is CASSLRRERAFF. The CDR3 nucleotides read TGTGCCAGCAGCCTACGCCGGGAACGGGCTTTCTTT. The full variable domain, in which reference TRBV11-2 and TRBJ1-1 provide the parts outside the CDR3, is EAGVAQSPRYKIIEKRQSVAFWCNPISGHATLYWYQQILGQGPKLLIQFQNNGVVDDSQLPKDRFSAERLKGVDSTLKIQPAKLEDSAVYLCASSLRRERAFFGQGTRLTVV.

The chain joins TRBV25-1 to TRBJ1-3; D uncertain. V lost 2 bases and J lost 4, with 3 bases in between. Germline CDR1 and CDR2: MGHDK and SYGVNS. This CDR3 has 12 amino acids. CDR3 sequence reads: CASSERGNTIYF. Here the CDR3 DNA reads TGTGCCAGCAGTGAAAGAGGAAACACCATATATTTT. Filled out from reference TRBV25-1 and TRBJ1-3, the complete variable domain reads EADIYQTPRYLVIGTGKKITLECSQTMGHDKMYWYQQDPGMELHLIHYSYGVNSTEKGDLSSESTVSRIRTEHFPLTLESARPSHTSQYLCASSERGNTIYFGEGSWLTVV.

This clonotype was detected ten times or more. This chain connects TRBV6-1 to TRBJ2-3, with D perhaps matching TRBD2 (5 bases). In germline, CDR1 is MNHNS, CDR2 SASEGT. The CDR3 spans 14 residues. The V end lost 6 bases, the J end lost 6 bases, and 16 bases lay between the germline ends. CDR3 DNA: TGTGCCAGCAGAGTTGTGGGAGAAGCGGATACGCAGTATTTT. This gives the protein CASRVVGEADTQYF.

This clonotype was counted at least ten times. The DNA of the CDR3 is TGTGCCAGCAGCACAACCTCACTAGGAAGGAACTACAATGAGCAGTTCTTC. Protein: CASSTTSLGRNYNEQFF. The chain links TRBV7-9 to TRBJ2-1; D is possibly TRBD2 (5 bases). Deletions cut 5 bases from V and 3 bases from J, with 20 bases between. Germline V gives CDR1 SEHNR, CDR2 FQNEAQ (reference sequence). The CDR3 contains 17 residues.

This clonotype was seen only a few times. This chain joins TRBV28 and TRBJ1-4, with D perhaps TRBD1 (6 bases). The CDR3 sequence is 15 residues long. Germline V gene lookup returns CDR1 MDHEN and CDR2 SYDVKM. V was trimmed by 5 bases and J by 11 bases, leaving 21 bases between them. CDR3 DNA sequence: TGTGCCAGCAGTCAACACTTCACAGGGCGGGAGAAACTGTTTTTT. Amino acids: CASSQHFTGREKLFF.

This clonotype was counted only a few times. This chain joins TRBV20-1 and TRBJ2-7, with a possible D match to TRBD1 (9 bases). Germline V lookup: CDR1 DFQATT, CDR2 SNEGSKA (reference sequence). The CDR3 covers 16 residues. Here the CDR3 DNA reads TGCAGCGCTGACAGGGGGATTGAACTAGCGGATTACGAGCAGTACTTC. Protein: CSADRGIELADYEQYF.

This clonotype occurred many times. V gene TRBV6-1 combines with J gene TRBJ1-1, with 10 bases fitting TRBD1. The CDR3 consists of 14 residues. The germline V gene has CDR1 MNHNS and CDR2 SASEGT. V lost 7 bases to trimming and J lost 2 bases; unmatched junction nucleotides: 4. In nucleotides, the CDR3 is TGTGCCAGCATGAGGGACAGGGGAAACACTGAAGCTTTCTTT. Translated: CASMRDRGNTEAFF.